Shown below are 6 T cell receptor beta chains from a single sample sequenced in a study of Ad26.COV2.S vaccination and SARS-CoV-2 variants. The treatment: around 19 received Ad26.COV2.S at low or high dose, single or two shots; several received placebo; per-sample allocation not given. Sampling happened 63 days after the first vaccine or placebo injection. Libraries were prepared by immunoSEQ multiplex PCR; TCRdb keeps only in-frame clonotypes and omits some of them. The data hold about 680,000 clones, with about 90% observed a single time. The sample consisted of peripheral blood, taken in a trial of Ad26.COV2.S vaccine versus placebo. All receptors come from a person aged 18-65 years who received the Ad26.COV2.S COVID-19 vaccine or a placebo.

The count of this clone is one. The chain recombines TRBV18 with TRBJ2-2; 13 bases agree with TRBD2. Germline V CDR1 and CDR2: KGHSH, LQKENI. The CDR3 loop spans 18 amino acids. The trim removed 3 bases at V and 5 bases at J, leaving 9 bases unmatched. The CDR3 loop reads CASSPRGLAGVKTGELFF. CDR3 in DNA: TGTGCCAGCTCACCCAGAGGACTAGCGGGAGTAAAAACCGGGGAGCTGTTTTTT.

For the CDR3, the DNA is TGCGCCAGCAGCCAACAGACTAGCGGGGGAGAGACCCAGTACTTC. It encodes CASSQQTSGGETQYF. The chain is built from TRBV4-3 and TRBJ2-5; 12 bases are a match to TRBD2. The germline gives CDR1 LGHNA, CDR2 YSLEER. The V and J ends lost 2 bases and 4 bases, in that order; junction bases with no gene match: 2. CDR3 length: 15 amino acids.

As DNA, the CDR3 is TGTGCCAGCAGCCAAGCCGGGACTAGCTTAAGCTACGAGCAGTACTTC. Its translation: CASSQAGTSLSYEQYF. The genes are TRBV3-1 (or the pseudogene TRBV3-2) and TRBJ2-7; 9 bases fit TRBD2. The CDR3 has 16 amino acids. Germline CDR1 and CDR2: LGHDT and YNNKEL (reference sequence). Trimming cost V 1 base and J 3 bases; bases outside gene matches: 7.

This rearrangement joins TRBV30 to TRBJ1-6, with a weak D call TRBD1 (5 bases). The CDR3 has 12 amino acids. Germline loops: CDR1 GTSNPN, CDR2 SVGIG (reference sequence). Trimming shortened V by 5 bases and J by 7 bases, and 9 bases separated the two germline ends. The CDR3 DNA follows: TGTGCCTGGGGACACTCCAATTCACCCCTCCACTTT. Translated, it gives CAWGHSNSPLHF.

This sequence joins TRBV5-1 and TRBJ2-1; no reliable D call. The germline gives CDR1 SGHRS, CDR2 YFSETQ. The CDR3 spans 15 residues. V was shortened by 3 bases and J by 5 bases, with 15 bases between the two germline ends. In DNA form, the CDR3 reads TGCGCCAGCAGCTCGATACCGGGTTGGAACAATGAGCAGTTCTTC. Translated, it gives CASSSIPGWNNEQFF.

This clone has just a few counts. The chain uses TRBV20-1 and TRBJ1-2; D is possibly TRBD1 (6 bases). Germline lookup yields CDR1 DFQATT and CDR2 SNEGSKA (reference sequence). This CDR3 has 10 amino acids. Trimming removed 6 bases from V and 10 bases from J, with 12 bases in between. The CDR3 here is CSAVSGVYTF. In DNA form, the CDR3 reads TGCAGTGCAGTGTCAGGGGTCTACACCTTC.